What follows are 3 T cell receptor beta chains derived from one specimen sequenced in a study of control samples from healthy donors and cancer patients. Produced via immunoSEQ multiplex PCR; TCRdb's table is partial and in-frame only. Of 120,000 to 150,000 clones detected, about 90% appear once; the ten largest clones hold about 7.1%. Sequencing was done on a sample of blood. All receptors derive from a man aged 18 to 29 in good health.

V gene TRBV5-1 combines with J gene TRBJ1-2, with D possibly being TRBD1 (5 bases). Trimming shortened V by 0 bases and J by 3 bases, and 15 bases separated the two germline ends. This CDR3 spans 16 amino acids. Germline CDR1 reads SGHRS; CDR2 reads YFSETQ. The CDR3 nucleotides are TGCGCCAGCAGCTTGGTTCGTCGGCAGGGCGACTATGGCTACACCTTC. Translating gives CASSLVRRQGDYGYTF.

The rearrangement joins TRBV3-1 (or the pseudogene TRBV3-2) to TRBJ1-1, with TRBD1 matching 7 bases. Germline values: CDR1 LGHDT, CDR2 YNNKEL (reference sequence). The CDR3 has 14 residues. Trimming cost V 7 bases and J 5 bases; bases outside gene matches: 10. The CDR3 sequence: CASTEGGRWTEAFF. CDR3 bases: TGTGCCAGCACCGAAGGGGGCAGATGGACTGAAGCTTTCTTT.

The rearrangement uses TRBV5-6 and TRBJ1-6; D might be TRBD1 (5 bases). The ends were cut back, 0 bases at V and 9 bases at J, with 16 bases in the middle. Germline lookup yields CDR1 SGHDT and CDR2 YYEEEE. This CDR3 has 16 amino acids. The CDR3 is CASSLAWTSYGSPLHF. CDR3 nucleotides: TGTGCCAGCAGCTTGGCGTGGACATCATACGGTTCACCCCTCCACTTT.